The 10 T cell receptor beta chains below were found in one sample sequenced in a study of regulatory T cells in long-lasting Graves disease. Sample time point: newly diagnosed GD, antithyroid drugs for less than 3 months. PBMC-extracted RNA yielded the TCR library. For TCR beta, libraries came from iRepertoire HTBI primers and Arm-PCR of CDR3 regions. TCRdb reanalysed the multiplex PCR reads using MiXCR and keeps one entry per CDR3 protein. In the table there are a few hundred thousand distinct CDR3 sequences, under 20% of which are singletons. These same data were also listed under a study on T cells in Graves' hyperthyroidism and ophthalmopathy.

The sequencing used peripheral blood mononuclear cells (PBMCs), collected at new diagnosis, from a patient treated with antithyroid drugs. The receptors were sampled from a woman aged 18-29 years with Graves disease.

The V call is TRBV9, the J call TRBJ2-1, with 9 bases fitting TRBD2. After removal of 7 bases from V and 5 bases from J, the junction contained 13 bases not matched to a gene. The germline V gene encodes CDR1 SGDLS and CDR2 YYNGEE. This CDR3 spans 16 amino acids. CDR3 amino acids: CASGFGSGSADNEQFF. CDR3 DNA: TGTGCCAGCGGGTTCGGTAGCGGGAGTGCGGACAATGAGCAGTTCTTC.

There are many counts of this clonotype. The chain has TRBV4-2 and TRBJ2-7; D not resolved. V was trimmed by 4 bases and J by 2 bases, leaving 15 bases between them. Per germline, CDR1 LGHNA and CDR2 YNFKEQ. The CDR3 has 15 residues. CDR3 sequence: CASSRSLRDPYEQYF. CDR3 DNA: TGTGCCAGCAGCCGGTCTTTAAGAGACCCCTACGAGCAGTACTTC.

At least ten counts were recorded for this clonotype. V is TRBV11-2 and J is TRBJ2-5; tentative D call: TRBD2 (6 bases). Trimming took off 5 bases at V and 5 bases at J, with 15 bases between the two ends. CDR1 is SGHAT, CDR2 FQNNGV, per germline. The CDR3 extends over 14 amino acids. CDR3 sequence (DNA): TGTGCCAGCAGCCCCCCGGCGGGGATCGAGACCCAGTACTTC. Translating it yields CASSPPAGIETQYF.

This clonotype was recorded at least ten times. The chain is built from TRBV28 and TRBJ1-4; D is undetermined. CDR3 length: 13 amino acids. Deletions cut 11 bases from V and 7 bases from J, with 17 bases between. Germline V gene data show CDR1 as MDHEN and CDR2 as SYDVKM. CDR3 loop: CAGSNTAAEKLFF. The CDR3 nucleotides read TGTGCCGGAAGCAACACGGCGGCTGAAAAACTGTTTTTT.

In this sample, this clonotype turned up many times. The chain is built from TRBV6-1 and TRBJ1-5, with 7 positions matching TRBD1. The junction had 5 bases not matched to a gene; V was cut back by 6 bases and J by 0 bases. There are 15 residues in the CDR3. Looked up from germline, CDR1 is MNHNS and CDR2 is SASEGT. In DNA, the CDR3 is TGTGCCAGCAGCCTGGGACAGAATAGCAATCAGCCCCAGCATTTT. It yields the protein CASSLGQNSNQPQHF.

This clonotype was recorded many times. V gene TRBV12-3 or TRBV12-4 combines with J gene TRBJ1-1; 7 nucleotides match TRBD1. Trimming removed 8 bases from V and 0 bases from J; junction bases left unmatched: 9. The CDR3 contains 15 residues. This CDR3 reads CASDPWDSMNTEAFF. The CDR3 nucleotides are TGTGCCAGCGATCCCTGGGACAGCATGAACACTGAAGCTTTCTTT.

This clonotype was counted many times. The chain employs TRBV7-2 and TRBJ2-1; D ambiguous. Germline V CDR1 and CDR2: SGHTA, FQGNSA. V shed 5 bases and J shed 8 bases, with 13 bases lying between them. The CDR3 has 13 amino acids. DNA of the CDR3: TGTGCCAGCAGCCATGGATGGGGTGATGAGCAGTTCTTC. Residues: CASSHGWGDEQFF.

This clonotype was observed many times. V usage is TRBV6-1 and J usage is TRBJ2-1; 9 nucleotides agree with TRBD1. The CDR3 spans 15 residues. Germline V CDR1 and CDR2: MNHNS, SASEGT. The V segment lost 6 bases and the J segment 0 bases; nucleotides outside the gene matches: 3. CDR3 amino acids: CASREDRGSYNEQFF. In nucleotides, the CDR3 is TGTGCCAGCAGAGAGGACAGGGGCTCCTACAATGAGCAGTTCTTC.

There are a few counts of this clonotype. As DNA, the CDR3 is TGTGCCAGCACCCAAGTTGCAAAGAACACTGAAGCTTTCTTT. This translates into CASTQVAKNTEAFF. V and J are TRBV28 and TRBJ1-1; D remains ambiguous. Trimming removed 7 bases at V and 1 base at J, with 13 bases between. The V gene's germline CDR1 is MDHEN and CDR2 SYDVKM. The CDR3 covers 14 residues.

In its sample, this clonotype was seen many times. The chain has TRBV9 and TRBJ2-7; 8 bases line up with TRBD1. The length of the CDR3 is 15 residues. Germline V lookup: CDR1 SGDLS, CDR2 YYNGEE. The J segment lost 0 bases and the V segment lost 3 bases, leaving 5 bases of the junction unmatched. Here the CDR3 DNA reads TGTGCCAGCAGCGCGGACAGGGATAGCTCCTACGAGCAGTACTTC. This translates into CASSADRDSSYEQYF.